Presented here are 25 T cell receptor beta chains from one specimen sequenced in a study of CD8 T cells in ankylosing spondylitis. TCRdb called the 5' RACE reads again in MiXCR, with one record for every CDR3 protein. This table holds 500,000 to 550,000 distinct CDR3 sequences, about 13% found once. Regarding the study as a whole: Typical of ankylosing spondylitis blood, it appeared, was a TCR beta motif of roughly eight highly homologous variants.

Their target antigens are unknown. The sample consisted of blood, either unsorted or a sorted T cell fraction (not recorded which). Every receptor here comes from a male donor with ankylosing spondylitis.

The chain couples TRBV5-5 to TRBJ2-5, with D unclear. V lost 1 base and J lost 4, with 11 bases in between. Germline V gives CDR1 SGHKS, CDR2 YYEKEE (reference sequence). The CDR3 runs 14 residues. Here the CDR3 DNA reads TGTGCCAGCAGCTTGACGCGCCCTGGAGAGACCCAGTACTTC. This codes for CASSLTRPGETQYF.

CDR3 DNA sequence: TGTGCCAGCAGTCGTAGAGGCGTTGCGGCCTACGAGCAGTACTTC. Translation gives CASSRRGVAAYEQYF. The V call is TRBV3-1, the J call TRBJ2-7; no clear D gene. Trimming shortened V by 6 bases and J by 2 bases, and 17 bases separated the two germline ends. CDR3 length: 15 residues. Germline CDR1 reads LGHDT; CDR2 reads YNNKEL (reference sequence).

This clonotype appeared a few times. The V gene is TRBV7-9, the J gene TRBJ1-3; D remains unclear. V was pared by 3 bases and J by 0 bases, with 9 bases between. The V gene's germline CDR1 is SEHNR and CDR2 FQNEAQ (reference sequence). CDR3 length: 15 amino acids. The CDR3 here is CASSFKRRSGNTIYF. The CDR3 DNA sequence: TGTGCCAGCAGCTTTAAACGGCGCTCTGGAAACACCATATATTTT.

Here the CDR3 reads CASSERRDYEQYF. In nucleotides, the CDR3 is TGTGCCAGCTCAGAGCGGCGGGACTACGAGCAGTACTTC. The chain uses TRBV18 and TRBJ2-7; D is perhaps TRBD2 (6 bases). The CDR3 is made up of 13 amino acids. V dropped 5 bases and J dropped 3 bases, with 11 bases sitting between them. Per the germline V gene, CDR1 is KGHSH and CDR2 is LQKENI.

This clonotype was seen more than once but under ten times. The rearrangement uses TRBV11-2 and TRBJ1-6; maybe TRBD1 (5 bases). V dropped 5 bases and J dropped 9 bases, with 17 bases sitting between them. Germline CDR1 and CDR2: SGHAT and FQNNGV. This CDR3 comprises 15 residues. The CDR3 DNA sequence: TGTGCCAGCAGCCCTTCTGGCGGGGGTGGTTCACCCCTCCACTTT. Translated: CASSPSGGGGSPLHF.

V gene TRBV6-1 combines with J gene TRBJ2-7; 14 positions agree with TRBD2. The CDR3 is made up of 15 amino acids. Germline CDR1 and CDR2: MNHNS and SASEGT. J lost 0 bases, V lost 8 bases, and 3 bases had no gene match. The CDR3: CASGGTSGSSYEQYV. CDR3 coding DNA: TGTGCCAGCGGGGGGACTAGCGGGAGCTCCTACGAGCAGTACGTC.

This clonotype turned up a few times. J is TRBJ1-6 and V is TRBV20-1; D is undetermined. The germline gives CDR1 DFQATT, CDR2 SNEGSKA (reference sequence). The CDR3 has 13 amino acids. Trimming took 6 bases from V and 7 from J, leaving 13 bases between them. The CDR3 sequence is CSASALRNSPLHF. CDR3 bases: TGCAGTGCCTCCGCCTTGCGGAATTCACCCCTCCACTTT.

This clonotype occurred a few times. This chain joins TRBV14 and TRBJ2-7; tentatively, D is TRBD1 or TRBD2 (5 bases each). Germline V gene data show CDR1 as SGHDN and CDR2 as FVKESK. With 4 bases removed from V and 0 bases from J, the gap between germline ends came to 22 bases. CDR3 length equals 18 residues. DNA of the CDR3: TGTGCCAGCAGCCGCTTGCCGGGAAGGGGTTTCAACTCCTACGAGCAGTACTTC. Translated: CASSRLPGRGFNSYEQYF.

This clonotype was counted a few times. The rearrangement uses TRBV7-8 and TRBJ2-7; TRBD1 matches at 8 bases. From germline, CDR1 is SGHVS and CDR2 FQNEAQ. The CDR3 runs to 13 residues. V dropped 5 bases and J dropped 4; count of bases not matched to a gene: 4. The CDR3 reads CASSVDREYEQYV. The CDR3 region has the DNA TGTGCCAGCAGCGTGGACAGGGAATACGAGCAGTACGTC.

This clonotype has more than one count but fewer than ten. The junction and the germline gene differ at one end; a read error may be behind it. The chain combines TRBV28 with TRBJ2-7, with 10 bases aligning to TRBD2. This CDR3 contains 14 residues. Germline V gene data show CDR1 as MDHEN and CDR2 as SYDVKM. The CDR3 loop reads CASTLAGGLYEQYF. Written as DNA, the CDR3 is TGTGCCAGCACTTTAGCGGGAGGTTTGTACGAGCAGTACTTC. Looking up the rest from reference TRBV28 and TRBJ2-7 gives the full variable domain: DVKVTQSSRYLVKRTGEKVFLECVQDMDHENMFWYRQDPGLGLRLIYFSYDVKMKEKGDIPEGYSVSREKKERFSLILESASTNQTSMYLCASTLAGGLYEQYFGPGTRLTVT.

This clonotype was detected only a few times. The J gene is TRBJ1-2, the V gene TRBV29-1; the match to TRBD1 covers 9 bases. The length of the CDR3 is 15 residues. Germline V lookup: CDR1 SQVTM, CDR2 ANQGSEA. The V gene end was trimmed by 4 bases and the J gene end by 5 bases; junction bases not matched to a gene: 11. The CDR3 DNA follows: TGCAGCGTTGGTACAACCCGGGACAGGGCGTATGGCTACACCTTC. It yields the protein CSVGTTRDRAYGYTF. Drawing the rest from reference TRBV29-1 and TRBJ1-2, the complete variable domain is SAVISQKPSRDICQRGTSLTIQCQVDSQVTMMFWYRQQPGQSLTLIATANQGSEATYESGFVIDKFPISRPNLTFSTLTVSNMSPEDSSIYLCSVGTTRDRAYGYTFGSGTRLTVV.

The chain uses TRBV6-4 and TRBJ1-1; D perhaps matches TRBD1 (6 bases). This CDR3 is built from 13 residues. The germline gives CDR1 MRHNA, CDR2 SNTAGT. Trimming cost V 3 bases and J 4 bases, with 9 bases left between them. CDR3 sequence: CASSEGAGTEAFF. DNA of the CDR3: TGTGCCAGCAGTGAGGGGGCTGGCACTGAAGCTTTCTTT.

J is TRBJ2-1 and V is TRBV7-9; 11 positions match TRBD2. The trim removed 0 bases at V and 8 bases at J, leaving 6 bases unmatched. CDR1 SEHNR and CDR2 FQNEAQ come from the germline V gene (reference sequence). This CDR3 contains 16 residues. The CDR3 here is CASSLALSGRAYEQFF. The CDR3 DNA is TGTGCCAGCAGCTTAGCCCTTAGCGGGAGGGCCTATGAGCAGTTCTTC. The full variable domain, in which reference TRBV7-9 and TRBJ2-1 provide the parts outside the CDR3, is DTGVSQNPRHKITKRGQNVTFRCDPISEHNRLYWYRQTLGQGPEFLTYFQNEAQLEKSRLLSDRFSAERPKGSFSTLEIQRTEQGDSAMYLCASSLALSGRAYEQFFGPGTRLTVL.

In its sample, this clonotype was seen many times. The rearrangement uses TRBV5-1 and TRBJ2-1; a possible D gene is TRBD2 (7 bases). Trimming removed 4 bases at V and 6 bases at J, with 17 bases between. This CDR3 contains 15 residues. Germline V CDR1 and CDR2: SGHRS, YFSETQ. The CDR3 protein is CASSRQGRESNEQFF. The CDR3 DNA reads as TGCGCCAGCAGCCGTCAGGGGCGGGAGAGCAATGAGCAGTTCTTC.

This clonotype was seen only a few times. V usage is TRBV15 and J usage is TRBJ2-5; D unresolved. Trimming stripped 8 bases from V and 2 bases from J, with 15 bases between. The V gene's germline CDR1 is LNHNV and CDR2 YYDKDF (reference sequence). CDR3 length: 14 residues. For the CDR3, the DNA is TGTGCCACCGCCGAAGGGCCCCTTCAAGAGACCCAGTACTTC. Its protein product is CATAEGPLQETQYF.

The V call is TRBV2, the J call TRBJ2-1; 11 positions match TRBD1. The ends lost 7 bases at V and 8 bases at J; junction bases unmatched: 7. The CDR3 extends over 14 amino acids. Germline values: CDR1 SNHLY, CDR2 FYNNEI. The CDR3 protein is CASNPGQGVDEQFF. CDR3 DNA: TGTGCCAGCAATCCGGGACAGGGGGTCGATGAGCAGTTCTTC.

This sequence joins TRBV7-9 and TRBJ1-5, with 8 bases matching TRBD1. V lost 5 bases, J lost 5 bases, and 5 bases stayed unmatched. Per germline, CDR1 SEHNR and CDR2 FQNEAQ (reference sequence). The length of the CDR3 is 14 residues. The CDR3 DNA sequence: TGTGCCAGCAGCCAATCAGGGGGCCATCAGCCCCAGCATTTT. It specifies CASSQSGGHQPQHF.

This rearrangement joins TRBV7-9 to TRBJ2-3; 13 bases map to TRBD2. V was clipped by 5 bases and J by 6 bases; unmatched bases: 5. Germline V lookup: CDR1 SEHNR, CDR2 FQNEAQ (reference sequence). The CDR3 is made up of 15 amino acids. The CDR3 sequence: CASSTGLAGLDTQYF. In nucleotides, the CDR3 is TGTGCCAGCAGCACGGGACTAGCGGGACTCGATACGCAGTATTTT.

This clonotype turned up a few times. The chain combines TRBV7-9 with TRBJ2-3; 12 bases line up with TRBD2. The CDR3 consists of 16 residues. After removal of 5 bases from V and 3 bases from J, the junction contained 6 bases not matched to a gene. Germline V gene lookup returns CDR1 SEHNR and CDR2 FQNEAQ (reference sequence). CDR3 coding DNA: TGTGCCAGCAGCCCTCCGACTAGCGGGAGAACAGATACGCAGTATTTT. Residues: CASSPPTSGRTDTQYF. The full variable domain, in which reference TRBV7-9 and TRBJ2-3 provide the parts outside the CDR3, is DTGVSQNPRHKITKRGQNVTFRCDPISEHNRLYWYRQTLGQGPEFLTYFQNEAQLEKSRLLSDRFSAERPKGSFSTLEIQRTEQGDSAMYLCASSPPTSGRTDTQYFGPGTRLTVL.

Only a few counts were recorded for this clonotype. The V call is TRBV5-6, the J call TRBJ2-3; 9 nucleotides agree with TRBD2. Germline V gene data show CDR1 as SGHDT and CDR2 as YYEEEE. Germline trimming cut 0 bases from V and 7 bases from J; bases unmatched to any gene: 12. The CDR3 totals 17 residues. For the CDR3, the DNA is TGTGCCAGCAGCTTGGCCGGCGGGAGGGCTAACACGTATACGCAGTATTTT. It is translated as CASSLAGGRANTYTQYF.

Remarks on this clonotype: At one boundary the junction diverges from the germline segment, which might be a read error. V is TRBV20-1 and J is TRBJ2-3; D call uncertain. Germline V gives CDR1 DFQATT, CDR2 SNEGSKA (reference sequence). The CDR3 covers 17 residues. The DNA for the CDR3 is TGCTGTGCTAGGCCCCCCGGCGGCAGAACCACCACAGATACGCAGTATTTT. Its translation is CCARPPGGRTTTDTQYF.

This clonotype showed up many times. The chain is built from TRBV5-1 and TRBJ2-3, with 11 positions matching TRBD2. Germline lookup yields CDR1 SGHRS and CDR2 YFSETQ. This CDR3 spans 14 amino acids. The V segment lost 5 bases and the J segment 4 bases; nucleotides outside the gene matches: 3. The CDR3 sequence is CASRTSGNPDTQYF. Written as DNA, the CDR3 is TGCGCCAGCAGGACTAGCGGGAACCCAGATACGCAGTATTTT.

This chain uses TRBV20-1 with TRBJ2-3, with 10 nucleotides matching TRBD2. CDR1 and CDR2 (germline): DFQATT, SNEGSKA (reference sequence). The CDR3 has 15 residues. The V segment lost 0 bases and the J segment 2 bases; nucleotides outside the gene matches: 2. The CDR3 here is CSAREGLANTDTQYF. DNA for the CDR3: TGCAGTGCTAGAGAGGGACTAGCGAACACAGATACGCAGTATTTT.

In its sample, this clonotype was seen a few times. The V gene is TRBV4-1, the J gene TRBJ1-6, with D maybe TRBD1 (6 bases). V shed 1 base and J shed 0 bases, with 10 bases lying between them. Germline loops: CDR1 MGHRA, CDR2 YSYEKL. This CDR3 comprises 17 residues. This chain's CDR3 is CASSQGTASSYNSPLHF. The CDR3 region has the DNA TGCGCCAGCAGCCAAGGGACAGCGAGCTCCTATAATTCACCCCTCCACTTT.

This clonotype was seen a handful of times. The chain joins TRBV11-2 to TRBJ1-3; D not certain. This CDR3 comprises 15 residues. Germline V gives CDR1 SGHAT, CDR2 FQNNGV. The V gene lost 1 base and the J gene lost 2 bases, with 9 bases spanning the gap. Here the CDR3 DNA reads TGTGCCAGCAGCTTAGGGCAAGACGCTGGAAACACCATATATTTT. Its protein is CASSLGQDAGNTIYF.